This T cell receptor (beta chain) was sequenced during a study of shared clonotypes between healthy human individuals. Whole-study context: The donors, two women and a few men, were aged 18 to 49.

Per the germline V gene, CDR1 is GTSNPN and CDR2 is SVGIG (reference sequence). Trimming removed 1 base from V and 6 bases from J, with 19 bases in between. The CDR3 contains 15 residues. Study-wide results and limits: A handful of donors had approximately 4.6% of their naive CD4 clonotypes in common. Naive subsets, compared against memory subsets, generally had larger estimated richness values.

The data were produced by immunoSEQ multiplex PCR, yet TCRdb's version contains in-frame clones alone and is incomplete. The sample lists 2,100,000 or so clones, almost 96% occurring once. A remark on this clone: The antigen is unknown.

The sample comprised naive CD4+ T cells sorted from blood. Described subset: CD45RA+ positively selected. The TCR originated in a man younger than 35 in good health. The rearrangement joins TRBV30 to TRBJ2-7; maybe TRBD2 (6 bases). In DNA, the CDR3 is TGTGCCTGGAGTGGGAGGGGCGGAGTTATGGGCGAGCAGTACTTC. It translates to CAWSGRGGVMGEQYF.